This T cell receptor beta chain is from a study of blood T cell repertoires in COVID-19. Looking at the study overall: Material from acute and convalescent COVID-19 was sourced from the United States, Italy and Spain.

The V segment lost 5 bases and the J segment 7 bases; nucleotides outside the gene matches: 7. The germline V gene has CDR1 SGHVS and CDR2 FNYEAQ. The CDR3 loop spans 15 amino acids. Profiling relied on immunoSEQ multiplex PCR, and the TCRdb table lists in-frame clones only, not all of them. The sample carries roughly 250,000 clones, about 89% recorded once. V and J are TRBV7-6 and TRBJ2-2; 10 nucleotides match TRBD1. This clonotype originated in a man under 40 with acute or convalescent COVID-19. The sample consisted of peripheral blood. The CDR3 here is CASSQKTGGGGELFF. The CDR3 coding sequence is TGTGCCAGCAGCCAAAAGACAGGGGGCGGCGGGGAGCTGTTTTTT. Variable domain in full (rest from reference TRBV7-6 and TRBJ2-2): GAGVSQSPRYKVTKRGQDVALRCDPISGHVSLYWYRQALGQGPEFLTYFNYEAQQDKSGLPNDRFSAERPEGSISTLTIQRTEQRDSAMYRCASSQKTGGGGELFFGEGSRLTVL.